These 29 T cell receptor beta chains came from one sample sequenced in a study of beta chain features in type 1 diabetes. The study reverse transcribed the entire isolated RNA, so it sequenced expressed TCRB transcripts. Sequencing used immunoSEQ multiplex PCR; TCRdb keeps in-frame clones, though not all of them. The sample lists over 350,000 clones, over 12% occurring once. Sequenced material: naive CD4+ T cells from blood. The receptors were sampled from a woman aged 18-35 years in good health.

This clone came up a few times. The chain combines TRBV23-1 with TRBJ2-7; maybe TRBD2 (6 bases). TRBV23-1 is an open reading frame whose function is uncertain. This CDR3 comprises 16 residues. V dropped 7 bases and J dropped 1 base, with 20 bases sitting between them. The CDR3 region has the DNA TGCGCCAGCATCTTCCCCGACGGGGGAACTTCCTACGAGCAGTACTTC. Encoded protein: CASIFPDGGTSYEQYF.

This rearrangement joins TRBV19 to TRBJ2-7; possibly TRBD1 for D (7 bases). In germline, CDR1 is LNHDA, CDR2 SQIVND (reference sequence). The V end lost 5 bases, the J end lost 1 base, and 18 bases lay between the germline ends. The CDR3 contains 16 residues. CDR3 coding DNA: TGTGCCAGTAGTTCCGGGGGCACAGGGGTTTCCTACGAGCAGTACTTC. Translation: CASSSGGTGVSYEQYF. The variable domain in full, with the rest retrieved from reference TRBV19 and TRBJ2-7, is DGGITQSPKYLFRKEGQNVTLSCEQNLNHDAMYWYRQDPGQGLRLIYYSQIVNDFQKGDIAEGYSVSREKKESFPLTVTSAQKNPTAFYLCASSSGGTGVSYEQYFGPGTRLTVT.

In its sample, this clone was seen a few times. The chain couples TRBV10-3 to TRBJ1-4; 7 positions agree with TRBD1. This CDR3 has 14 amino acids. The germline V gene encodes CDR1 ENHRY and CDR2 SYGVKD. The V segment lost 3 bases and the J segment 4 bases; nucleotides outside the gene matches: 2. CDR3 DNA sequence: TGTGCCATCAGTGACACAGGGGTTAATGAAAAACTGTTTTTT. Translation: CAISDTGVNEKLFF.

This clone was detected only a few times. The chain recombines TRBV30 with TRBJ1-3; D unresolved. Per the germline V gene, CDR1 is GTSNPN and CDR2 is SVGIG (reference sequence). The CDR3 has 12 residues. The V end lost 5 bases, the J end lost 0 bases, and 5 bases lay between the germline ends. The CDR3 nucleotides are TGTGCCTGGGGCCACTCTGGAAACACCATATATTTT. This codes for CAWGHSGNTIYF.

This clone has just a few counts. This sequence joins TRBV5-1 and TRBJ2-2; a possible D gene is TRBD2 (5 bases). The germline V and J ends were trimmed by 1 base and 6 bases, with 13 bases remaining between them. CDR3 size: 15 residues. Germline V gene lookup returns CDR1 SGHRS and CDR2 YFSETQ. The CDR3 DNA sequence: TGCGCCAGCAGCTTGAAAGGATGGGGAGCCGGGGAGCTGTTTTTT. It translates to CASSLKGWGAGELFF.

The CDR3 spells CASSQIGLAGPEGTETQYF. The CDR3 DNA reads as TGCGCCAGCAGCCAAATAGGCCTAGCGGGCCCCGAGGGAACAGAGACCCAGTACTTC. V usage is TRBV4-1 and J usage is TRBJ2-5; 8 bases are a match to TRBD2. This CDR3 spans 19 amino acids. Germline V gene data show CDR1 as MGHRA and CDR2 as YSYEKL. V was clipped by 2 bases and J by 4 bases; unmatched bases: 18.

This clone was seen more than once but under ten times. This chain links TRBV19 with TRBJ2-7; TRBD2 is a possible D gene (6 bases). The V gene lost 3 bases and the J gene lost 6 bases, with 15 bases spanning the gap. Per germline, CDR1 LNHDA and CDR2 SQIVND (reference sequence). The CDR3 length is 14 residues. The CDR3 spells CASSMTGVGLEQYF. For the CDR3, the DNA is TGTGCCAGTAGTATGACGGGAGTGGGGCTCGAGCAGTACTTC.

The rearrangement links TRBV7-2 to TRBJ2-3; D is unclear. Germline V CDR1 and CDR2: SGHTA, FQGNSA. V was pared by 4 bases and J by 1 base, with 6 bases between. CDR3 length: 13 amino acids. CDR3 in DNA: TGTGCCAGCAGCTCCCCTGGCACAGATACGCAGTATTTT. Protein product: CASSSPGTDTQYF.

V usage is TRBV28 and J usage is TRBJ2-1; D is ambiguous. Germline V gene lookup returns CDR1 MDHEN and CDR2 SYDVKM. V was pared by 3 bases and J by 8 bases, with 11 bases between. This CDR3 has 13 amino acids. In nucleotides, the CDR3 is TGTGCCAGCAGTTTCCCTAGAATGTATGAGCAGTTCTTC. Translation gives CASSFPRMYEQFF.

The rearrangement uses TRBV9 and TRBJ2-3, with 12 bases identical to TRBD2. This CDR3 comprises 16 residues. J was trimmed by 5 bases and V by 2 bases; bases with no gene match: 6. Looked up from germline, CDR1 is SGDLS and CDR2 is YYNGEE. CDR3 residues: CASSVGLAGPVDTQYF. For the CDR3, the DNA is TGTGCCAGCAGCGTGGGACTAGCGGGTCCGGTAGATACGCAGTATTTT.

The chain carries TRBV19 and TRBJ2-7; 7 bases line up with TRBD1. The V gene end was trimmed by 7 bases and the J gene end by 4 bases; junction bases not matched to a gene: 4. The germline V gene encodes CDR1 LNHDA and CDR2 SQIVND (reference sequence). The CDR3 runs to 12 residues. CDR3 sequence (DNA): TGTGCCAGTAAAGACAGGGAATACGAGCAGTACTTC. It is translated as CASKDREYEQYF.

The CDR3 here is CASSLEGSGKAFF. The DNA for the CDR3 is TGCGCCAGCAGCTTGGAAGGGTCGGGGAAAGCTTTCTTT. The chain links TRBV5-1 to TRBJ1-1; no reliable D call. The CDR3 totals 13 residues. The V end was cut by 0 bases, the J end by 9 bases, with 12 bases between. The germline CDR1 and CDR2 sequences are SGHRS and YFSETQ.

The genes are TRBV7-2 and TRBJ1-5; D gene ambiguous. Germline assignment: CDR1 SGHTA and CDR2 FQGNSA. The CDR3 covers 12 residues. V was cut by 4 bases and J by 5 bases, with 6 bases left in between. DNA of the CDR3: TGTGCCAGCAGCTCCTACCATCAGCCCCAGCATTTT. This sequence encodes CASSSYHQPQHF.

This chain joins TRBV9 and TRBJ2-1, with a weak D call TRBD2 (5 bases). This CDR3 comprises 15 residues. Looked up from germline, CDR1 is SGDLS and CDR2 is YYNGEE. The V end was cut by 1 base, the J end by 0 bases, with 8 bases between. The CDR3 DNA sequence: TGTGCCAGCAGCGTAACTAGTTCCTCCTACAATGAGCAGTTCTTC. This encodes CASSVTSSSYNEQFF.

J is TRBJ1-1 and V is TRBV30; D remains unclear. CDR1 is GTSNPN, CDR2 SVGIG, per germline (reference sequence). Trimming removed 2 bases from V and 11 bases from J, with 15 bases in between. This CDR3 has 12 residues. CDR3: CAWSPLMGGAFF. The CDR3 DNA follows: TGTGCCTGGAGTCCCCTTATGGGAGGGGCTTTCTTT.

This sequence joins TRBV9 and TRBJ2-7; a possible D gene is TRBD1 (5 bases). V dropped 4 bases and J dropped 5 bases, with 13 bases sitting between them. The V gene's germline CDR1 is SGDLS and CDR2 YYNGEE. The length of the CDR3 is 13 residues. CDR3 region: CASSQNTGHEQYF. The CDR3 DNA is TGTGCCAGCAGCCAAAACACAGGCCACGAGCAGTACTTC.

Regarding this clone: This CDR3 is also generated by other DNA sequences in the sample. V is TRBV4-3 and J is TRBJ2-7; 7 nucleotides agree with TRBD2. The V and J ends lost 0 bases and 4 bases, in that order; junction bases with no gene match: 9. Germline CDR1 LGHNA, CDR2 YSLEER. The CDR3 spans 16 residues. As DNA, the CDR3 is TGCGCCAGCAGCCAAGATCGGGGCGGGAGCCCGTACGAGCAGTACTTC. Translation: CASSQDRGGSPYEQYF.

This clone was detected only a few times. This chain joins TRBV28 and TRBJ2-2, with D possibly matching TRBD2 (5 bases). The ends were cut back, 7 bases at V and 7 bases at J, with 10 bases in the middle. The length of the CDR3 is 12 residues. Per germline, CDR1 MDHEN and CDR2 SYDVKM. The CDR3 here is CASNSVLGELFF. The CDR3 nucleotides are TGTGCCAGCAATAGCGTGCTCGGGGAGCTGTTTTTT.

V usage is TRBV10-1 and J usage is TRBJ2-1; 12 positions agree with TRBD2. CDR1 and CDR2 from the germline V gene are WNHNN and SYGVQD (reference sequence). This CDR3 spans 14 amino acids. V dropped 4 bases and J dropped 9; count of bases not matched to a gene: 4. CDR3 amino acids: CASSGTSGIGEQFF. For the CDR3, the DNA is TGCGCCAGCAGTGGGACTAGCGGGATAGGTGAGCAGTTCTTC.

V usage is TRBV10-3 and J usage is TRBJ2-1, with TRBD2 matching over 7 bases. J was trimmed by 4 bases and V by 0 bases; bases with no gene match: 9. The CDR3 has 17 amino acids. Per the germline V gene, CDR1 is ENHRY and CDR2 is SYGVKD. The CDR3 DNA sequence: TGTGCCATCAGTGAGTCATCCAGCGGGATGAAGTACAATGAGCAGTTCTTC. Translation gives CAISESSSGMKYNEQFF.

This rearrangement joins TRBV5-1 to TRBJ1-2; perhaps TRBD1 as D (6 bases). This CDR3 region has 13 residues. The germline V gene has CDR1 SGHRS and CDR2 YFSETQ. The germline V and J ends were trimmed by 3 bases and 4 bases, with 10 bases remaining between them. The CDR3 sequence is CASSSDSLYGYTF. As DNA, the CDR3 is TGCGCCAGCAGCTCGGACAGTCTCTATGGCTACACCTTC.

This clone was seen more than once but under ten times. The CDR3 is CAWSVLDRGSGYTF. The CDR3, as DNA: TGTGCCTGGAGTGTACTTGACAGGGGGTCTGGCTACACCTTC. The chain links TRBV30 to TRBJ1-2; TRBD1 aligns across 9 bases. Per the germline V gene, CDR1 is GTSNPN and CDR2 is SVGIG (reference sequence). The CDR3 loop spans 14 amino acids. J gave up 7 bases and V 0 bases, and 6 bases lay outside the gene matches.

This clone was seen more than once but under ten times. The rearrangement links TRBV19 to TRBJ1-5, with 10 positions matching TRBD1. V lost 6 bases, J lost 4 bases, and 3 bases stayed unmatched. Germline V gene data show CDR1 as LNHDA and CDR2 as SQIVND (reference sequence). This CDR3 spans 14 amino acids. The CDR3 nucleotides are TGTGCCAGTAGACCGGGACAGGGGAATCAGCCCCAGCATTTT. It yields the protein CASRPGQGNQPQHF.

This clone occurred a few times. The chain couples TRBV7-2 to TRBJ2-1; 13 bases are a match to TRBD2. CDR3 length: 15 residues. Germline values: CDR1 SGHTA, CDR2 FQGNSA. V lost 5 bases, J lost 9 bases, and 7 bases stayed unmatched. This CDR3 reads CASSSGLAGVGEQFF. The DNA of the CDR3 is TGTGCCAGCAGCAGCGGACTAGCGGGAGTGGGTGAGCAGTTCTTC.

The chain links TRBV7-2 to TRBJ2-7, with TRBD1 matching 10 bases. The CDR3 has 17 amino acids. CDR1 is SGHTA and CDR2 is FQGNSA in the germline V gene. V lost 1 base and J lost 4; bases outside the gene matches: 10. CDR3 in DNA: TGTGCCAGCAGCTTAGTATCCGGACAGGGGGTTATGTACGAGCAGTACTTC. It encodes CASSLVSGQGVMYEQYF.

The rearrangement uses TRBV29-1 and TRBJ1-1; no clear D gene. CDR3 size: 13 residues. Trimming removed 6 bases at V and 4 bases at J, with 15 bases between. Per germline, CDR1 SQVTM and CDR2 ANQGSEA. The CDR3, as DNA: TGCAGCGTCCTGGTTACCGGGAGCACTGAAGCTTTCTTT. The encoded protein is CSVLVTGSTEAFF.

The V and J genes are TRBV7-2 and TRBJ2-6; D gene unclear. V lost 7 bases and J lost 0, with 7 bases in between. The germline gives CDR1 SGHTA, CDR2 FQGNSA. The CDR3 contains 14 residues. CDR3 protein: CASTSRSGANVLTF. CDR3 coding DNA: TGTGCCAGCACCTCCCGCTCTGGGGCCAACGTCCTGACTTTC.

This clone turned up a few times. The V and J genes are TRBV30 and TRBJ2-4, with TRBD1 identical over 10 bases. V trimming: 5 bases; J trimming: 8 bases; junction bases outside the gene matches: 9. Germline V gene sequence: CDR1 GTSNPN, CDR2 SVGIG (reference sequence). This CDR3 comprises 14 residues. CDR3 amino acids: CAWDLTGGMDIQYF. CDR3 DNA sequence: TGTGCCTGGGACTTGACAGGGGGCATGGACATTCAGTACTTC.

This clone has more than one count but fewer than ten. The rearrangement joins TRBV18 to TRBJ1-1, with D unclear. Trimming shortened V by 6 bases and J by 0 bases, and 8 bases separated the two germline ends. Germline values: CDR1 KGHSH, CDR2 LQKENI. CDR3 length: 13 amino acids. CDR3 amino acids: CASSADMNTEAFF. The CDR3 nucleotides are TGTGCCAGCTCGGCCGACATGAACACTGAAGCTTTCTTT.